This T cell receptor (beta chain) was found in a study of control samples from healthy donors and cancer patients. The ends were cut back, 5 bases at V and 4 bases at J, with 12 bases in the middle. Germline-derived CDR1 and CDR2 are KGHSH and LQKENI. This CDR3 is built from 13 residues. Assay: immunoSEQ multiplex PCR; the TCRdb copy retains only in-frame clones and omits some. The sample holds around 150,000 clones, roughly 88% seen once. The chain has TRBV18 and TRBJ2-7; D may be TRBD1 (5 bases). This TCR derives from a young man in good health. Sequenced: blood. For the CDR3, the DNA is TGTGCCAGCTCAAAAGGCAGGGAATACGAGCAGTACTTC. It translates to CASSKGREYEQYF. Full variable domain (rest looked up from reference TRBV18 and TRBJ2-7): NAGVMQNPRHLVRRRGQEARLRCSPMKGHSHVYWYRQLPEEGLKFMVYLQKENIIDESGMPKERFSAEFPKEGPSILRIQQVVRGDSAAYFCASSKGREYEQYFGPGTRLTVT.